Reported below is one T cell receptor (beta chain). This sample was included in a study of shared clonotypes between healthy human individuals. The table came from immunoSEQ multiplex PCR; TCRdb's copy has only in-frame clones and leaves some out. The sample contains around 1.9 million clones, roughly 93% of which appear only once. J gave up 5 bases and V 3 bases, and 4 bases lay outside the gene matches. CDR3 length equals 15 residues. From germline, CDR1 is SGHNT and CDR2 YYREEE (reference sequence). The naive CD8 fraction comprised CD45RO-negative cells positively selected for CCR7 and excluded terminally differentiated effector memory CD45RA+ cells.

Material for sequencing was naive CD8+ T cells from PBMCs. The clonotype originates from a man younger than 35 in good health. Some clones in this sample may be carry-over from other donors' samples. This chain connects TRBV5-4 to TRBJ2-2; 10 bases match TRBD1. This chain's CDR3 is CASSYDRGRTGELFF. CDR3 nucleotide sequence: TGTGCCAGCAGCTACGACAGGGGGCGGACCGGGGAGCTGTTTTTT.